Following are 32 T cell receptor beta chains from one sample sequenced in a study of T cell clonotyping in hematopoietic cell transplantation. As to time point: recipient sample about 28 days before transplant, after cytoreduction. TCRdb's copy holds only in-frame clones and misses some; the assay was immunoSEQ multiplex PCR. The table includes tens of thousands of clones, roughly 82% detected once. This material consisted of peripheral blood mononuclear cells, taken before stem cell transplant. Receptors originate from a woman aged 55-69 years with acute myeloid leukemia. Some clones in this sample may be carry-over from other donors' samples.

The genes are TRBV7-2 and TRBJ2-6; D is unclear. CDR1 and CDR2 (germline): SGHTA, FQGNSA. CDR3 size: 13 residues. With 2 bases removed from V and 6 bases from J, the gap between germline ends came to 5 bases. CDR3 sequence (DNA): TGTGCCAGCAGCTTACAAGCGGCCAACGTCCTGACTTTC. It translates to CASSLQAANVLTF.

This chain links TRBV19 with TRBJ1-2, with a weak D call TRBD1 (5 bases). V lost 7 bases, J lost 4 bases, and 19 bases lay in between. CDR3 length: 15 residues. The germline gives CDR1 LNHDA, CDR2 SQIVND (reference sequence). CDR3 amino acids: CASKGFTETFYGYTF. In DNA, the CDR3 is TGTGCCAGTAAGGGGTTTACAGAGACTTTCTATGGCTACACCTTC.

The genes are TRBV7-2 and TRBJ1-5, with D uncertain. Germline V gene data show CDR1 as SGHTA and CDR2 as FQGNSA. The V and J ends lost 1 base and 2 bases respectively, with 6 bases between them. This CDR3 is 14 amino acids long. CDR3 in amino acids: CASSLVGGNQPQHF. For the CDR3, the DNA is TGTGCCAGCAGCTTAGTCGGAGGCAATCAGCCCCAGCATTTT.

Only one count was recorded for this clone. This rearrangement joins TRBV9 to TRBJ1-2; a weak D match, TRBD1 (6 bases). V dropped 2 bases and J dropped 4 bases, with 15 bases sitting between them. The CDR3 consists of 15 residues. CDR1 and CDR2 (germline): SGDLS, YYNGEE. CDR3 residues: CASSVGGAFGYGYTF. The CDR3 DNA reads TGTGCCAGCAGCGTTGGGGGCGCCTTCGGCTATGGCTACACCTTC.

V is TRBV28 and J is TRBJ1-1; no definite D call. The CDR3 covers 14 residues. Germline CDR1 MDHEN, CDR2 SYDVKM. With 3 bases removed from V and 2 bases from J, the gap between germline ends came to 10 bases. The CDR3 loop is CASSFGQTNTEAFF. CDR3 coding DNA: TGTGCCAGCAGTTTTGGGCAGACCAACACTGAAGCTTTCTTT.

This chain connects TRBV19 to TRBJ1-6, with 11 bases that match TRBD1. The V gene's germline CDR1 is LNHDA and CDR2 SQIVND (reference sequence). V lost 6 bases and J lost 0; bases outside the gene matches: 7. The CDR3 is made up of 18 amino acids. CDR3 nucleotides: TGTGCCAGTAGCGAGGACAGGGGGCTCAGCTCCTATAATTCACCCCTCCACTTT. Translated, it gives CASSEDRGLSSYNSPLHF.

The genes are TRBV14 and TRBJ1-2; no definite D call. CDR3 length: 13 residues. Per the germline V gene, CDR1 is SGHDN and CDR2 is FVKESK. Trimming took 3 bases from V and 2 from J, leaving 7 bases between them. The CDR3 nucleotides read TGTGCCAGCAGCCACCAGGTGAACTATGGCTACACCTTC. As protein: CASSHQVNYGYTF.

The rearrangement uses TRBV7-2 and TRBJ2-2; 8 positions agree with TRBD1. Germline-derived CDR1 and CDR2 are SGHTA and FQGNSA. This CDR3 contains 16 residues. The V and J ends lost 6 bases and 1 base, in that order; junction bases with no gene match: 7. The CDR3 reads CASSGQGARNTGELFF. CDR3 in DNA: TGTGCCAGCAGTGGGCAGGGGGCGAGGAACACCGGGGAGCTGTTTTTT.

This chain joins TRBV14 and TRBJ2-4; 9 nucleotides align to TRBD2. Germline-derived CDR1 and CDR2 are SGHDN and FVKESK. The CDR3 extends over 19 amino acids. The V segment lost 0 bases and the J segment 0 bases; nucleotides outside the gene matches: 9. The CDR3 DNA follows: TGTGCCAGCAGCCAAGAATCGGCTAGCGGGGCGCTAGCCAAAAACATTCAGTACTTC. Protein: CASSQESASGALAKNIQYF.

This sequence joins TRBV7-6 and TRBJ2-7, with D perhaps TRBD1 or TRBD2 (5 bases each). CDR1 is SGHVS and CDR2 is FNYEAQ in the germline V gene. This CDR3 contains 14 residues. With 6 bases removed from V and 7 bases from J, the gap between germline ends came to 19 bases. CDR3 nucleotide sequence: TGTGCCAGCAGTTCGACAGAGGGGCGGAGGGAGCAGTACTTC. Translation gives CASSSTEGRREQYF.

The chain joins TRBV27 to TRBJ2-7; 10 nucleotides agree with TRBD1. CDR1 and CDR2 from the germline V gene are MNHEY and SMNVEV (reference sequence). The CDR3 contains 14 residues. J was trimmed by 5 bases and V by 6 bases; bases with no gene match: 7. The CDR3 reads CASRMGDRGHEQYF. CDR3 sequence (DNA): TGTGCCAGCAGAATGGGGGACAGGGGCCACGAGCAGTACTTC.

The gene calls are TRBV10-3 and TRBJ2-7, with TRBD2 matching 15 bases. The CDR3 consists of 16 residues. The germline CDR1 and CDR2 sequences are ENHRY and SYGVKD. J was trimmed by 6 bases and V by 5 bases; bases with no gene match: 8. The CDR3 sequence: CAISLAGTSGRTEQYF. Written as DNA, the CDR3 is TGTGCCATCAGTCTCGCCGGGACTAGCGGGAGGACCGAGCAGTACTTC.

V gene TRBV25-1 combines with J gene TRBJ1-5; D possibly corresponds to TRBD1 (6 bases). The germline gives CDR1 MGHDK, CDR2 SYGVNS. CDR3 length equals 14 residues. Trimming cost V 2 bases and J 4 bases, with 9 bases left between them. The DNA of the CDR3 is TGTGCCAGCAGTGAAGGACAGAAGAATCAGCCCCAGCATTTT. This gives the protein CASSEGQKNQPQHF.

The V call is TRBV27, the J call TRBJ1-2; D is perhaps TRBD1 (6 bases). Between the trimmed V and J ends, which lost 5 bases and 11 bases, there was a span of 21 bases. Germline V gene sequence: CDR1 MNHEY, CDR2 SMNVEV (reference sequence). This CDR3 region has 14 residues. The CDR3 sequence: CASSTTRDEQGYTF. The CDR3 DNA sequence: TGTGCCAGCAGTACAACCCGGGACGAGCAGGGGTACACCTTC.

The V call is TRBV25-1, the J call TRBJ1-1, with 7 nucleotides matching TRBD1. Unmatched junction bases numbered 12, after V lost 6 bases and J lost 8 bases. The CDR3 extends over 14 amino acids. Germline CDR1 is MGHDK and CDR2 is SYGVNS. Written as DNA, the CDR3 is TGTGCCAGCAGGACAGGGTCGTTGGCTGGGGAAGCTTTCTTT. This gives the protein CASRTGSLAGEAFF.

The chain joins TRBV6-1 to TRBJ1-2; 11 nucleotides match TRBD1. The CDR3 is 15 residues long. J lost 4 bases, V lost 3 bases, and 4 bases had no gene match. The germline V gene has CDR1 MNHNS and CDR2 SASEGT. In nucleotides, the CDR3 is TGTGCCAGCAGTGAGGGACAGGGGGATAGCTATGGCTACACCTTC. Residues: CASSEGQGDSYGYTF.

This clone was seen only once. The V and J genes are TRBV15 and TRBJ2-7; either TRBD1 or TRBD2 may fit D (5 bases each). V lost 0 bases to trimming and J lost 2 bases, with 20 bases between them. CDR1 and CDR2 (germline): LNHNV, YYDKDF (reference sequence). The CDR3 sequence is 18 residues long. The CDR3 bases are TGTGCCACCAGCAGAGATGGGGGTAAGAGACTCGGAGCCTACGAGCAGTACTTC. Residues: CATSRDGGKRLGAYEQYF.

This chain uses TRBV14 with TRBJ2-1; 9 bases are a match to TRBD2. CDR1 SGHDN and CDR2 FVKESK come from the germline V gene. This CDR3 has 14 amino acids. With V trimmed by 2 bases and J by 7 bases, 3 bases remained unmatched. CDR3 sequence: CASSQHLAGNEQFF. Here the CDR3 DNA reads TGTGCCAGCAGCCAACACCTAGCGGGGAATGAGCAGTTCTTC.

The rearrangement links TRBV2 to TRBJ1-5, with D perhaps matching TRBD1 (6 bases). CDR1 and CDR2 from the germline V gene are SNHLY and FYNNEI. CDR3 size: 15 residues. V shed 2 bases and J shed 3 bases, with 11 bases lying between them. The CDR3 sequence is CASSELQGDNQPQHF. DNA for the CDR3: TGTGCCAGCAGTGAACTACAGGGAGACAATCAGCCCCAGCATTTT.

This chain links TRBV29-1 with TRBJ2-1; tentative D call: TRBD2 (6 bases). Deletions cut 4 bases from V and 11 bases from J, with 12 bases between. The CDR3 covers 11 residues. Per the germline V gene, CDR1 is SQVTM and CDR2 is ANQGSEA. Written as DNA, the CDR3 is TGCAGCGTTGTGGAGGGCGGTAAGCAGTTCTTC. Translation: CSVVEGGKQFF.

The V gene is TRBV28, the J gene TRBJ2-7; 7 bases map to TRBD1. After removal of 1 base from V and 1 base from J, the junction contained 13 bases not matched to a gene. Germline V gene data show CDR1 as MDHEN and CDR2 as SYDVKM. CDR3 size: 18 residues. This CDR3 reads CASSLFLRTGDQSYEQYF. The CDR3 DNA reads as TGTGCCAGCAGTTTATTCCTCCGAACAGGGGATCAGTCCTACGAGCAGTACTTC. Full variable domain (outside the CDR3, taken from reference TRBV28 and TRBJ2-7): DVKVTQSSRYLVKRTGEKVFLECVQDMDHENMFWYRQDPGLGLRLIYFSYDVKMKEKGDIPEGYSVSREKKERFSLILESASTNQTSMYLCASSLFLRTGDQSYEQYFGPGTRLTVT.

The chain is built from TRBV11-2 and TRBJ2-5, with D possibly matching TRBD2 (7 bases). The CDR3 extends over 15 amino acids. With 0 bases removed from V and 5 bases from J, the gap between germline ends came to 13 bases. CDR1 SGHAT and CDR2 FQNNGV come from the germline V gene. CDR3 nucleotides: TGTGCCAGCAGCTTAGAGCGGGGGCTCAGGGAGACCCAGTACTTC. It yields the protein CASSLERGLRETQYF.

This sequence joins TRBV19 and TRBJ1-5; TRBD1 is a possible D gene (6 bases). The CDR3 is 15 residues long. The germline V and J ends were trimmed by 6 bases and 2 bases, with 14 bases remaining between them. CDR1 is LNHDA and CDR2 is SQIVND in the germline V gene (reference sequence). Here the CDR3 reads CASSRLTGGNQPQHF. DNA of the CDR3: TGTGCCAGTAGCCGCTTGACAGGAGGCAATCAGCCCCAGCATTTT. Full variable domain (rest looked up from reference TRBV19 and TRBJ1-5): DGGITQSPKYLFRKEGQNVTLSCEQNLNHDAMYWYRQDPGQGLRLIYYSQIVNDFQKGDIAEGYSVSREKKESFPLTVTSAQKNPTAFYLCASSRLTGGNQPQHFGDGTRLSIL.

DNA for the CDR3: TGCAGTGCAGGGGACGGCCGCTACACCTTC. Translated: CSAGDGRYTF. This rearrangement joins TRBV20-1 to TRBJ1-2; a weak D match, TRBD1 (5 bases). The germline V and J ends were trimmed by 6 bases and 9 bases, with 11 bases remaining between them. CDR3 length: 10 amino acids. Germline V gene data show CDR1 as DFQATT and CDR2 as SNEGSKA (reference sequence).

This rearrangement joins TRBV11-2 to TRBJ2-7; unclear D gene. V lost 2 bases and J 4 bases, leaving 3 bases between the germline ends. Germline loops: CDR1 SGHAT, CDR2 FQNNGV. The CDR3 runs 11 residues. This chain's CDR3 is CASSLLYEQYF. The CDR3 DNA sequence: TGTGCCAGCAGCTTATTGTACGAGCAGTACTTC.

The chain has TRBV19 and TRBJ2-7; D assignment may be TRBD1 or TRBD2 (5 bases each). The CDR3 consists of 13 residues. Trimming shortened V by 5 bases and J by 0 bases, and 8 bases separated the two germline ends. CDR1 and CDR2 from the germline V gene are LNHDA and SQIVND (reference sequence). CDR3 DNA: TGTGCCAGTAGTCCCGGGACCTCCTACGAGCAGTACTTC. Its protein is CASSPGTSYEQYF.

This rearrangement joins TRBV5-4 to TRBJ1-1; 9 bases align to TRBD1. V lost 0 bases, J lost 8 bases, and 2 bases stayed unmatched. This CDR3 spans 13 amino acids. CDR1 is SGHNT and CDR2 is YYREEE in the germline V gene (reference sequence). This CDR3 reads CASSLGGTGEAFF. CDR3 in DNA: TGTGCCAGCAGCTTGGGAGGGACAGGGGAAGCTTTCTTT.

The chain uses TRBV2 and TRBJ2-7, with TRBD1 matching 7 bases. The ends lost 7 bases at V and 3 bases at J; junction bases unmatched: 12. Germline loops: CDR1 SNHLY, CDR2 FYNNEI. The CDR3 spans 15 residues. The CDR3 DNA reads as TGTGCCAGCACAGGTGACGTGACAGGGAACTACGAGCAGTACTTC. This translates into CASTGDVTGNYEQYF.

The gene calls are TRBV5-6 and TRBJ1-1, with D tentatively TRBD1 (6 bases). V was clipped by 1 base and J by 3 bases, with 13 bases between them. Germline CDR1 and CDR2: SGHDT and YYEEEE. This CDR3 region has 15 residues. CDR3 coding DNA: TGTGCCAGCAGCTTGATGGCAGGGGATGACACTGAAGCTTTCTTT. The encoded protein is CASSLMAGDDTEAFF. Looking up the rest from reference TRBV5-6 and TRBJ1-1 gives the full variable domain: DAGVTQSPTHLIKTRGQQVTLRCSPKSGHDTVSWYQQALGQGPQFIFQYYEEEERQRGNFPDRFSGHQFPNYSSELNVNALLLGDSALYLCASSLMAGDDTEAFFGQGTRLTVV.

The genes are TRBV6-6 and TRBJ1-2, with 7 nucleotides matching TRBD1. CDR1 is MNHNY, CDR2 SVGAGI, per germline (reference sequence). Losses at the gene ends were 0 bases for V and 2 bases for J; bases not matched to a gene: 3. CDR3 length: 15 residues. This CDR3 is CASSYSTGTNYGYTF. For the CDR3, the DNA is TGTGCCAGCAGTTACTCGACAGGGACAAACTATGGCTACACCTTC.

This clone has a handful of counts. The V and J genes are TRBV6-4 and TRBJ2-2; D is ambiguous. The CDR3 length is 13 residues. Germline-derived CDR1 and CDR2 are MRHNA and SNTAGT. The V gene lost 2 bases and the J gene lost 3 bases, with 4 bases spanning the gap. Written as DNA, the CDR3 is TGTGCCAGCAGTGACAGGGACACCGGGGAGCTGTTTTTT. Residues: CASSDRDTGELFF.

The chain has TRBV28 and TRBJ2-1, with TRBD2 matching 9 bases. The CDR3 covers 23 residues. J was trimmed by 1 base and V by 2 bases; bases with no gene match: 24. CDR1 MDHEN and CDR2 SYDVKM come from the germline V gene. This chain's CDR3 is CASSLVSSGMAKTQRGSYNEQFF. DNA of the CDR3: TGTGCCAGCAGTTTAGTGTCTAGCGGGATGGCTAAGACACAGCGGGGGTCCTACAATGAGCAGTTCTTC.